Following are 22 T cell receptor beta chains from one sample sequenced in a study of blood T cells in healthy people across ages (dated by TCRdb to between 2014 and 2016). The method was 5' RACE. TCRdb names Illumina HiSeq 2500 as the instrument used. A second PCR of roughly 7 to 12 cycles was performed with a sample-barcoded 5' primer and a J-beta primer mix. The public sequencing data were trimmed at Q25 with fastp and processed into clonotypes with MiXCR by TCRdb, which kept only in-frame beta chains. Entries are consolidated by CDR3 protein sequence, retaining the most common genes and DNA. The sample profile shows about 1.7 million distinct CDR3 sequences; about 30% of them were found once. 7.7% of the sample goes to the ten largest clones. The sample was blood. The receptors derive from a woman aged 30 to 39 in good health.

This clonotype was observed a few times. The rearrangement links TRBV20-1 to TRBJ2-3, with 8 bases that match TRBD2. This CDR3 is built from 14 residues. CDR1 is DFQATT, CDR2 SNEGSKA, per germline (reference sequence). With V trimmed by 2 bases and J by 2 bases, 3 bases remained unmatched. Written as DNA, the CDR3 is TGCAGTGCTAGACCTGGACTAGCCACAGATACGCAGTATTTT. This encodes CSARPGLATDTQYF.

Note on this clonotype: Given the absence of the conserved phenylalanine or tryptophan at the CDR3 end, a read error is likely. The chain has TRBV20-1 and TRBJ1-3, with D hard to call. Germline V gene data show CDR1 as DFQATT and CDR2 as SNEGSKA (reference sequence). CDR3 size: 13 residues. The V end was cut by 1 base, the J end by 1 base, with 5 bases between. CDR3 sequence reads: CSARVGSGNTIYV. The CDR3 region has the DNA TGCAGTGCTAGAGTGGGTTCTGGAAACACCATATATGTT.

This clonotype has more than one count but fewer than ten. This sequence joins TRBV7-2 and TRBJ2-7, with 8 bases that match TRBD2. Per the germline V gene, CDR1 is SGHTA and CDR2 is FQGNSA. The V and J ends lost 5 bases and 5 bases, in that order; junction bases with no gene match: 14. The CDR3 has 16 amino acids. In nucleotides, the CDR3 is TGTGCCAGCAGCGAAGAATTCGGGAGGGCCGGGAACGAGCAGTACTTC. This gives the protein CASSEEFGRAGNEQYF.

This clonotype has only a few counts. The rearrangement uses TRBV7-2 and TRBJ2-7, with TRBD2 matching over 9 bases. J gave up 6 bases and V 1 base, and 4 bases lay outside the gene matches. Germline loops: CDR1 SGHTA, CDR2 FQGNSA. There are 14 residues in the CDR3. The CDR3 reads CASSLGSGRTEQYF. In DNA form, the CDR3 reads TGTGCCAGCAGCTTAGGAAGCGGGAGGACCGAGCAGTACTTC.

This clonotype occurred a few times. V is TRBV20-1 and J is TRBJ2-7; weak D call: TRBD2 (6 bases). Trimming cost V 3 bases and J 0 bases, with 18 bases left between them. CDR1 is DFQATT and CDR2 is SNEGSKA in the germline V gene (reference sequence). There are 16 residues in the CDR3. The chain's CDR3 is CSARGLGEVSSYEQYF. The CDR3 DNA follows: TGCAGTGCTAGGGGCTTAGGGGAGGTAAGCTCCTACGAGCAGTACTTC.

There are a few counts of this clonotype. The V gene is TRBV2, the J gene TRBJ1-6; D gene uncertain. The CDR3 covers 14 residues. V lost 5 bases, J lost 3 bases, and 8 bases lay in between. Germline loops: CDR1 SNHLY, CDR2 FYNNEI. The CDR3 DNA is TGTGCCAGCAGTTTCCGGGGCTATAATTCACCCCTCCACTTT. Protein sequence: CASSFRGYNSPLHF.

V is TRBV7-9 and J is TRBJ2-7; 8 bases are shared with TRBD1. CDR1 and CDR2 from the germline V gene are SEHNR and FQNEAQ (reference sequence). The CDR3 runs 16 residues. The J segment lost 3 bases and the V segment lost 1 base, leaving 8 bases of the junction unmatched. CDR3 nucleotides: TGTGCCAGCAGCTTAGGATCCGGGACAGGAAACTACGAGCAGTACTTC. Translated: CASSLGSGTGNYEQYF.

The rearrangement joins TRBV2 to TRBJ2-1, with a possible D match to TRBD2 (5 bases). This CDR3 has 11 residues. V dropped 3 bases and J dropped 10 bases, with 7 bases sitting between them. Germline V lookup: CDR1 SNHLY, CDR2 FYNNEI. CDR3 bases: TGTGCCAGCAGTGACGAGGGAGAGCAGTTCTTC. As protein: CASSDEGEQFF. Full variable domain (remainder filled in from reference TRBV2 and TRBJ2-1): EPEVTQTPSHQVTQMGQEVILRCVPISNHLYFYWYRQILGQKVEFLVSFYNNEISEKSEIFDDQFSVERPDGSNFTLKIRSTKLEDSAMYFCASSDEGEQFFGPGTRLTVL.

This clonotype was seen more than once but under ten times. The chain carries TRBV5-1 and TRBJ2-1; 9 bases map to TRBD1. CDR3 length: 18 residues. V lost 4 bases, J lost 5 bases, and 16 bases stayed unmatched. Germline V gene lookup returns CDR1 SGHRS and CDR2 YFSETQ. CDR3: CASSTPGGGTGSHNEQFF. The CDR3 bases are TGCGCCAGCAGCACACCGGGGGGTGGGACAGGGTCCCACAATGAGCAGTTCTTC.

This clonotype was seen a handful of times. The J gene is TRBJ2-1, the V gene TRBV5-1, with D uncertain. This CDR3 is built from 14 residues. The germline V and J ends were trimmed by 0 bases and 8 bases, with 12 bases remaining between them. CDR1 and CDR2 from the germline V gene are SGHRS and YFSETQ. CDR3 nucleotide sequence: TGCGCCAGCAGCTTGGACAGAACTTACCATGAGCAGTTCTTC. Protein sequence: CASSLDRTYHEQFF. The variable domain in full, with the rest retrieved from reference TRBV5-1 and TRBJ2-1, is KAGVTQTPRYLIKTRGQQVTLSCSPISGHRSVSWYQQTPGQGLQFLFEYFSETQRNKGNFPGRFSGRQFSNSRSEMNVSTLELGDSALYLCASSLDRTYHEQFFGPGTRLTVL.

This chain uses TRBV5-1 with TRBJ2-1; D possibly matches TRBD1 or TRBD2 (6 bases each). CDR1 and CDR2 from the germline V gene are SGHRS and YFSETQ. This CDR3 is 15 amino acids long. Deletions cut 4 bases from V and 8 bases from J, with 19 bases between. The CDR3 sequence is CASSPPGGRGDEQFF. The CDR3, as DNA: TGCGCCAGCAGCCCCCCCGGGGGCAGGGGCGATGAGCAGTTCTTC.

This clonotype came up a few times. The V and J genes are TRBV11-3 and TRBJ2-1; D is perhaps TRBD2 (6 bases). The CDR3 is made up of 13 amino acids. The V gene's germline CDR1 is SGHNT and CDR2 YENEEA. Trimming stripped 5 bases from V and 10 bases from J, with 15 bases between. CDR3 sequence reads: CASSPTEGGEQFF. Here the CDR3 DNA reads TGTGCCAGCAGCCCGACGGAGGGCGGGGAGCAGTTCTTC.

The gene calls are TRBV29-1 and TRBJ1-1; TRBD1 agrees at 7 bases. CDR1 and CDR2 from the germline V gene are SQVTM and ANQGSEA. The CDR3 covers 13 residues. The ends lost 5 bases at V and 1 base at J; junction bases unmatched: 4. CDR3 coding DNA: TGCAGCGTTAGAAACAGGGGGAACACTGAAGCTTTCTTT. Residues: CSVRNRGNTEAFF.

Here the CDR3 reads CSAVPGLEGTQETQYF. CDR3 nucleotide sequence: TGCAGTGCTGTCCCAGGACTAGAGGGGACTCAAGAGACCCAGTACTTC. This rearrangement joins TRBV20-1 to TRBJ2-5; 7 positions agree with TRBD2. Per the germline V gene, CDR1 is DFQATT and CDR2 is SNEGSKA (reference sequence). The CDR3 covers 16 residues. Unmatched junction bases numbered 14, after V lost 5 bases and J lost 2 bases.

The chain links TRBV28 to TRBJ1-1; 9 nucleotides align to TRBD1. Trimming at V came to 7 bases and at J to 2 bases, leaving 14 bases not matched to a gene. The CDR3 is made up of 17 amino acids. The germline V gene encodes CDR1 MDHEN and CDR2 SYDVKM. CDR3 loop: CASKLTGGGSSNTEAFF. Written as DNA, the CDR3 is TGTGCCAGCAAACTTACAGGGGGCGGTTCGAGTAACACTGAAGCTTTCTTT.

Remarks on this clonotype: A single base separates this from a much larger clone, so it may be a read error. The chain recombines TRBV5-5 with TRBJ2-6, with TRBD2 as a possible D gene (6 bases). Germline loops: CDR1 SGHKS, CDR2 YYEKEE (reference sequence). The CDR3 has 17 amino acids. DNA for the CDR3: TGTGCCAGCAGCCCGGACCCGGGACTCTCTGGGGCCAACGCCCTGACTTTC. Translated: CASSPDPGLSGANALTF.

V usage is TRBV3-1 and J usage is TRBJ2-4; no definite D call. V dropped 0 bases and J dropped 0 bases, with 12 bases sitting between them. Germline V gene data show CDR1 as LGHDT and CDR2 as YNNKEL (reference sequence). The CDR3 is made up of 17 amino acids. The CDR3: CASSQDGAGLAKNIQYF. In DNA form, the CDR3 reads TGTGCCAGCAGCCAAGATGGTGCTGGCCTAGCCAAAAACATTCAGTACTTC.

The table lists this clonotype with a few counts. This rearrangement joins TRBV29-1 to TRBJ2-1; 8 nucleotides align to TRBD2. Per the germline V gene, CDR1 is SQVTM and CDR2 is ANQGSEA. V trimming: 4 bases; J trimming: 10 bases; junction bases outside the gene matches: 12. The CDR3 spans 14 residues. CDR3 residues: CSVVIPGLASEQFF. The CDR3 nucleotides are TGCAGCGTTGTTATTCCCGGACTAGCCTCGGAGCAGTTCTTC.

The chain uses TRBV28 and TRBJ1-6, with 9 bases identical to TRBD1. This CDR3 has 14 residues. Germline CDR1 is MDHEN and CDR2 is SYDVKM. V lost 6 bases, J lost 6 bases, and 3 bases stayed unmatched. The CDR3 is CASRDRGGNSPLHF. The CDR3 DNA reads as TGTGCCAGCAGAGACAGGGGGGGTAATTCACCCCTCCACTTT.

This clonotype was observed a handful of times. The chain combines TRBV18 with TRBJ2-1; D gene unclear. This CDR3 contains 14 residues. Germline V gives CDR1 KGHSH, CDR2 LQKENI. The ends were cut back, 5 bases at V and 5 bases at J, with 13 bases in the middle. CDR3 in amino acids: CASSGQRINNEQFF. CDR3 coding DNA: TGTGCCAGCTCAGGGCAGAGAATTAACAATGAGCAGTTCTTC.

Many counts were recorded for this clonotype. V usage is TRBV29-1 and J usage is TRBJ1-2; D may be TRBD1 (5 bases). This CDR3 spans 13 amino acids. Germline V gives CDR1 SQVTM, CDR2 ANQGSEA. The V gene lost 4 bases and the J gene lost 3 bases, with 12 bases spanning the gap. CDR3 bases: TGCAGCGTTGTCGGCAGGGCTCACTATGGCTACACCTTC. Its translation is CSVVGRAHYGYTF.

The rearrangement uses TRBV20-1 and TRBJ1-5; D gene ambiguous. Trimming left V 5 bases short and J 4 bases short, with 15 bases between. The length of the CDR3 is 14 residues. CDR1 is DFQATT, CDR2 SNEGSKA, per germline (reference sequence). In DNA, the CDR3 is TGCAGTGCTGGAGTTGGGCAGGCAAATCAGCCCCAGCATTTT. Translation gives CSAGVGQANQPQHF.